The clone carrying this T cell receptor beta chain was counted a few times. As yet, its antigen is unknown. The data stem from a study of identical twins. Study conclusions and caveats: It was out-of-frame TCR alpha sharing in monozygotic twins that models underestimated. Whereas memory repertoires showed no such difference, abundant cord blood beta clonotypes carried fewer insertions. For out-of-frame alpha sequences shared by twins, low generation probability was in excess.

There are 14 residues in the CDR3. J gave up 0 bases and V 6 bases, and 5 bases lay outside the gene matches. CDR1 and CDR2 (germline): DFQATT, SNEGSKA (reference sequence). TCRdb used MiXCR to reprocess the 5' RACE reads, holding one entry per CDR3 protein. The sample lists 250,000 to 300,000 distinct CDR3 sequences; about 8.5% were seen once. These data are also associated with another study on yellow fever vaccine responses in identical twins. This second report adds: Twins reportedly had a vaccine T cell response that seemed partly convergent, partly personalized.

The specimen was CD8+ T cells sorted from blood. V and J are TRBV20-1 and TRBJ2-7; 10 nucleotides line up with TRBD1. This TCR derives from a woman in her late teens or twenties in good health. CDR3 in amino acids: CSATGQGGSYEQYF. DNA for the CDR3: TGCAGTGCAACCGGACAGGGGGGCTCCTACGAGCAGTACTTC.